Each of the 32 T cell receptor beta chains below was sequenced from the same sample in a study of cytomegalovirus exposure and HLA in healthy donors. The table came from immunoSEQ multiplex PCR; TCRdb's copy has only in-frame clones and leaves some out. The sample lists some 140,000 clones, 80% to 90% occurring once. The material sequenced was PBMCs. All receptors derive from a man aged 18 to 35 in good health and CMV-seronegative.

This clone appeared once. The chain joins TRBV5-1 to TRBJ2-7, with TRBD2 matching 10 bases. CDR1 and CDR2 from the germline V gene are SGHRS and YFSETQ. CDR3 length equals 15 residues. V lost 0 bases to trimming and J lost 2 bases; unmatched junction nucleotides: 2. CDR3 loop: CASSLAAGGPYEQYF. The DNA for the CDR3 is TGCGCCAGCAGCTTGGCAGCGGGAGGGCCCTACGAGCAGTACTTC.

The chain's CDR3 is CASSSLAYASSETQYF. In DNA, the CDR3 is TGTGCCAGCAGCTCGCTAGCCTATGCGTCTTCGGAGACCCAGTACTTC. The rearrangement joins TRBV9 to TRBJ2-5, with TRBD2 as a possible D gene (5 bases). The V and J ends lost 4 bases and 5 bases respectively, with 21 bases between them. Germline-derived CDR1 and CDR2 are SGDLS and YYNGEE. This CDR3 comprises 16 residues.

This chain uses TRBV7-9 with TRBJ2-2; 7 nucleotides line up with TRBD1. The CDR3 is 16 residues long. V was clipped by 4 bases and J by 1 base; unmatched bases: 6. Germline V CDR1 and CDR2: SEHNR, FQNEAQ (reference sequence). The CDR3 DNA sequence: TGTGCCAGCAGCTCTCCCGGACAGGAGAACACCGGGGAGCTGTTTTTT. Amino acids: CASSSPGQENTGELFF.

V gene TRBV6-6 combines with J gene TRBJ2-3; 8 bases match TRBD1. Losses at the gene ends were 8 bases for V and 4 bases for J; bases not matched to a gene: 8. Looked up from germline, CDR1 is MNHNY and CDR2 is SVGAGI (reference sequence). CDR3 length: 14 residues. CDR3 DNA sequence: TGTGCCAGCGGACCGACAGGGGTTCCAGATACGCAGTATTTT. Translated, it gives CASGPTGVPDTQYF.

This chain joins TRBV19 and TRBJ1-1; 11 bases fit TRBD1. Germline values: CDR1 LNHDA, CDR2 SQIVND (reference sequence). V shed 3 bases, J shed 8 bases, and the junction held 5 bases outside the gene matches. The CDR3 contains 14 residues. The CDR3 protein is CASSILGQGAEAFF. The CDR3 DNA sequence: TGTGCCAGTAGTATCCTAGGACAGGGGGCGGAAGCTTTCTTT.

This clone has a count of ten or more. The chain combines TRBV5-1 with TRBJ2-7, with no clear D. The CDR3 covers 14 residues. Germline loops: CDR1 SGHRS, CDR2 YFSETQ. V lost 0 bases and J 5 bases, leaving 12 bases between the germline ends. The CDR3 sequence: CASSLASLENEQYF. The CDR3 DNA follows: TGCGCCAGCAGCTTGGCCAGTCTAGAAAACGAGCAGTACTTC.

J is TRBJ2-5 and V is TRBV27; no clear D gene. V lost 3 bases and J lost 1, with 12 bases in between. This CDR3 spans 15 amino acids. Germline CDR1 MNHEY, CDR2 SMNVEV (reference sequence). The chain's CDR3 is CASSFIPTSQETQYF. In DNA form, the CDR3 reads TGTGCCAGCAGTTTCATCCCAACATCCCAAGAGACCCAGTACTTC.

The V call is TRBV10-3, the J call TRBJ2-5; 8 bases match TRBD1. This CDR3 has 15 amino acids. Looked up from germline, CDR1 is ENHRY and CDR2 is SYGVKD. With 2 bases clipped from V and 5 bases from J, the junction kept 7 bases outside the gene matches. The CDR3 DNA reads TGTGCCATCAGTGAGAACAGGGGGTTTATGGAGACCCAGTACTTC. It is translated as CAISENRGFMETQYF.

V gene TRBV5-1 combines with J gene TRBJ2-5; possibly TRBD1 for D (6 bases). Germline V gives CDR1 SGHRS, CDR2 YFSETQ. This CDR3 comprises 15 residues. V lost 2 bases and J lost 4, with 15 bases in between. DNA of the CDR3: TGCGCCAGCAGCTTTTTCGGGACATCCGGAGAGACCCAGTACTTC. This gives the protein CASSFFGTSGETQYF.

V gene TRBV7-2 combines with J gene TRBJ2-7; a possible D gene is TRBD1 (6 bases). The V gene's germline CDR1 is SGHTA and CDR2 FQGNSA. The CDR3 loop spans 13 amino acids. V gave up 5 bases and J gave up 4 bases, with 12 bases separating them. The CDR3: CASSRGQTYEQYF. In nucleotides, the CDR3 is TGTGCCAGCAGCAGAGGACAGACGTACGAGCAGTACTTC.

This clone was observed a single time. This CDR3 reads CASSGVGGLGNQPQHF. The CDR3 region has the DNA TGTGCCAGCAGTGGAGTAGGAGGCCTGGGAAATCAGCCCCAGCATTTT. V gene TRBV6-1 combines with J gene TRBJ1-5, with no clear D. Trimming pared 4 bases from V and 4 bases from J, leaving 17 bases between. From germline, CDR1 is MNHNS and CDR2 SASEGT. The CDR3 has 16 amino acids.

CDR3 protein: CASSGGAGAQLYNEQFF. CDR3 sequence (DNA): TGTGCCAGCAGCGGGGGCGCGGGGGCCCAACTTTACAATGAGCAGTTCTTC. V and J are TRBV5-4 and TRBJ2-1; D is possibly TRBD2 (7 bases). Deletions cut 4 bases from V and 4 bases from J, with 21 bases between. The CDR3 sequence is 17 residues long. Germline V gene lookup returns CDR1 SGHNT and CDR2 YYREEE (reference sequence).

This chain links TRBV6-5 with TRBJ1-2, with D unresolved. The germline CDR1 and CDR2 sequences are MNHEY and SVGAGI. The CDR3 is 14 residues long. V dropped 0 bases and J dropped 3 bases, with 8 bases sitting between them. In DNA form, the CDR3 reads TGTGCCAGCAGTTACTCGCGGCAGTACTATGGCTACACCTTC. Its translation is CASSYSRQYYGYTF.

In this sample, this clone turned up a few times. The V gene is TRBV10-2, the J gene TRBJ2-5; 11 bases line up with TRBD1. The CDR3 is 16 amino acids. Germline assignment: CDR1 WSHSY and CDR2 SAAADI. With V trimmed by 0 bases and J by 6 bases, 6 bases remained unmatched. In DNA, the CDR3 is TGCGCCAGCAGTGAGTCAAGGACAGGGGGCGGGAAGACCCAGTACTTC. Protein sequence: CASSESRTGGGKTQYF.

V is TRBV28 and J is TRBJ2-7; 12 bases are a match to TRBD2. Germline loops: CDR1 MDHEN, CDR2 SYDVKM. The CDR3 runs to 15 residues. Germline trimming cut 4 bases from V and 5 bases from J; bases unmatched to any gene: 6. CDR3 DNA sequence: TGTGCCAGCAGTTCACCGACTAGCGGGAGCCACGAGCAGTACTTC. Its translation is CASSSPTSGSHEQYF.

The gene calls are TRBV5-1 and TRBJ2-5; 7 bases line up with TRBD1. CDR1 SGHRS and CDR2 YFSETQ come from the germline V gene. Trimming cost V 0 bases and J 3 bases; bases outside gene matches: 11. This CDR3 is 17 amino acids long. The CDR3 here is CASSLGLTGQSEETQYF. The CDR3 DNA sequence: TGCGCCAGCAGCTTGGGACTGACGGGACAGTCCGAAGAGACCCAGTACTTC.

This clone has only one observation. The chain recombines TRBV19 with TRBJ2-6; D ambiguous. The CDR3 loop spans 15 amino acids. Deletions cut 3 bases from V and 4 bases from J, with 10 bases between. The germline gives CDR1 LNHDA, CDR2 SQIVND (reference sequence). CDR3 nucleotides: TGTGCCAGTAGTATTCCAGTTACCGGGGCCAACGTCCTGACTTTC. It encodes CASSIPVTGANVLTF.

This chain joins TRBV25-1 and TRBJ1-2, with D perhaps TRBD1 (6 bases). CDR3 length equals 14 residues. V lost 3 bases, J lost 5 bases, and 13 bases lay in between. Looked up from germline, CDR1 is MGHDK and CDR2 is SYGVNS. CDR3 bases: TGTGCCAGCAGTGACGTTTGGACAGATTATGGCTACACCTTC. Amino acid sequence: CASSDVWTDYGYTF.

The chain joins TRBV29-1 to TRBJ2-7, with 8 bases identical to TRBD2. In germline, CDR1 is SQVTM, CDR2 ANQGSEA. With 4 bases clipped from V and 3 bases from J, the junction kept 8 bases outside the gene matches. The CDR3 sequence is 14 residues long. CDR3 nucleotide sequence: TGCAGCGTTGCGGGCGGGGGGATAGGCTACGAGCAGTACTTC. It translates to CSVAGGGIGYEQYF.

V gene TRBV6-1 combines with J gene TRBJ2-7; the match to TRBD1 covers 8 bases. Looked up from germline, CDR1 is MNHNS and CDR2 is SASEGT. The V and J ends lost 2 bases and 8 bases, in that order; junction bases with no gene match: 8. CDR3 length equals 14 residues. CDR3 nucleotide sequence: TGTGCCAGCAGTGAATGGGACAGGACCATACAGCAGTACTTC. It yields the protein CASSEWDRTIQQYF.

This rearrangement joins TRBV7-8 to TRBJ1-5, with D maybe TRBD1 (6 bases). V was trimmed by 4 bases and J by 3 bases, leaving 16 bases between them. This CDR3 has 16 residues. Germline V gene data show CDR1 as SGHVS and CDR2 as FQNEAQ. In nucleotides, the CDR3 is TGTGCCAGCAGCTCCCGGGCGAGGGGGATCAATCAGCCCCAGCATTTT. Translation: CASSSRARGINQPQHF.

The chain couples TRBV30 to TRBJ2-7; TRBD2 matches 9 bases. The CDR3 loop spans 13 amino acids. Germline loops: CDR1 GTSNPN, CDR2 SVGIG (reference sequence). After removal of 7 bases from V and 2 bases from J, the junction contained 6 bases not matched to a gene. CDR3 in DNA: TGTGCCTTAGAAGCGGGAGGCGCCTACGAGCAGTACTTC. It codes for CALEAGGAYEQYF.

The chain links TRBV11-2 to TRBJ2-7, with D perhaps TRBD1 (6 bases). This CDR3 comprises 13 residues. CDR1 and CDR2 (germline): SGHAT, FQNNGV. The V gene lost 6 bases and the J gene lost 7 bases, with 16 bases spanning the gap. In DNA form, the CDR3 reads TGTGCCAGCAGTATTACAGGGATCGGGGAGCAGTACTTC. Translating it yields CASSITGIGEQYF.

This clone was counted a single time. The chain carries TRBV10-3 and TRBJ1-2; tentative D call: TRBD1 (5 bases). V was pared by 8 bases and J by 6 bases, with 16 bases between. The CDR3 has 13 amino acids. Germline V gene lookup returns CDR1 ENHRY and CDR2 SYGVKD. The CDR3 bases are TGTGCCATCCTCGGAGGGGACTTGGATGGCTACACCTTC. Protein sequence: CAILGGDLDGYTF.

The chain has TRBV28 and TRBJ1-3; the D is unclear. Germline CDR1 and CDR2: MDHEN and SYDVKM. The CDR3 has 16 amino acids. Trimming removed 4 bases at V and 2 bases at J, with 15 bases between. CDR3 region: CASSSLTDLTGNTIYF. Written as DNA, the CDR3 is TGTGCCAGCAGTTCCCTGACGGACTTGACTGGAAACACCATATATTTT.

The genes are TRBV6-1 and TRBJ1-1; D ambiguous. Germline values: CDR1 MNHNS, CDR2 SASEGT. Deletions cut 7 bases from V and 7 bases from J, with 4 bases between. CDR3 length equals 9 residues. CDR3 loop: CASTFEAFF. The CDR3 bases are TGTGCCAGCACTTTTGAAGCTTTCTTT.

The chain links TRBV10-1 to TRBJ2-5; 7 bases align to TRBD1. CDR1 and CDR2 (germline): WNHNN, SYGVQD (reference sequence). The CDR3 is 14 residues long. J gave up 2 bases and V 2 bases, and 2 bases lay outside the gene matches. The DNA of the CDR3 is TGCGCCAGCAGTGAGGGGACAGTGCAAGAGACCCAGTACTTC. As protein: CASSEGTVQETQYF.

This chain links TRBV11-2 with TRBJ1-4; D gene uncertain. V was shortened by 1 base and J by 7 bases, with 10 bases between the two germline ends. This CDR3 spans 14 amino acids. Germline values: CDR1 SGHAT, CDR2 FQNNGV. DNA of the CDR3: TGTGCCAGCAGCTTAGTAGTAGTCGGTGAAAAACTGTTTTTT. Residues: CASSLVVVGEKLFF.

Turning to this clone: This sample includes further DNA sequences coding for the same CDR3. The chain joins TRBV7-9 to TRBJ2-1; tentatively, D is TRBD2 (5 bases). The V end was cut by 1 base, the J end by 7 bases, with 8 bases between. CDR1 is SEHNR and CDR2 is FQNEAQ in the germline V gene (reference sequence). The CDR3 loop spans 13 amino acids. The CDR3 protein is CASSLGTSNEQFF. In nucleotides, the CDR3 is TGTGCCAGCAGCTTAGGGACTTCGAATGAGCAGTTCTTC. The full variable domain, completed using reference TRBV7-9 and TRBJ2-1, is DTGVSQNPRHKITKRGQNVTFRCDPISEHNRLYWYRQTLGQGPEFLTYFQNEAQLEKSRLLSDRFSAERPKGSFSTLEIQRTEQGDSAMYLCASSLGTSNEQFFGPGTRLTVL.

This chain connects TRBV9 to TRBJ2-1; 10 bases fit TRBD1. Losses at the gene ends were 3 bases for V and 4 bases for J; bases not matched to a gene: 22. CDR1 SGDLS and CDR2 YYNGEE come from the germline V gene. The CDR3 consists of 21 residues. The CDR3 reads CASSENLPDRGRPSIYNEQFF. In DNA form, the CDR3 reads TGTGCCAGCAGCGAAAACCTCCCTGACAGGGGGCGCCCGTCTATTTACAATGAGCAGTTCTTC.

This clone was found once. The chain is built from TRBV5-4 and TRBJ2-3; 8 nucleotides agree with TRBD2. This CDR3 comprises 17 residues. The V gene's germline CDR1 is SGHNT and CDR2 YYREEE (reference sequence). V shed 6 bases, J shed 0 bases, and the junction held 12 bases outside the gene matches. The CDR3 DNA sequence: TGTGCCAGCACCTCGGGGGGGGTACCTACTAGCACAGATACGCAGTATTTT. Translated, it gives CASTSGGVPTSTDTQYF.

The gene calls are TRBV5-6 and TRBJ1-1, with D unresolved. The CDR3 consists of 14 residues. Germline CDR1 SGHDT, CDR2 YYEEEE. The V end was cut by 2 bases, the J end by 2 bases, with 10 bases between. In DNA, the CDR3 is TGTGCCAGCAGCTTCGGGTTGTTCAACACTGAAGCTTTCTTT. Translated: CASSFGLFNTEAFF.